This is a list of T cell receptor beta chains from one sample in a study of cytotoxic CD8 clonotypes in ibrutinib-treated CLL. Assay: immunoSEQ multiplex PCR; the TCRdb copy retains only in-frame clones and omits some. The data contain 150,000 to 200,000 clones, around 72% of them singletons. Sequencing used PBMCs, obtained after 24 months of ibrutinib treatment. The receptors come from a human donor with chronic lymphocytic leukemia. The CDR3 runs from the conserved cysteine through the conserved F or W. The D gene is left open where the match is weak. Only part of the rows carry a size: once, few, many, or a class if the clone is expanded.

clone_size | j_call | v_call | d_call | cdr3_aa | cdr3_nt
once | TRBJ1-2 | TRBV7-8 | TRBD1 | CASSGQGALPYGYTF | TGTGCCAGCAGCGGACAGGGGGCGCTTCCCTATGGCTACACCTTC
- | TRBJ2-7 | TRBV18 | TRBD2 | CASSRGREQYF | TGTGCCAGCTCCCGCGGGAGGGAGCAGTACTTC
- | TRBJ2-7 | TRBV5-6 | TRBD2 | CASGPPSGSYHEQYF | TGTGCCAGCGGGCCCCCTAGCGGGAGCTACCACGAGCAGTACTTC
- | TRBJ2-1 | TRBV10-1 | TRBD2 | CASSEVSGSYNEQFF | TGCGCCAGCAGTGAGGTTAGCGGGAGCTACAATGAGCAGTTCTTC
- | TRBJ1-2 | TRBV4-3 | - | CASSQDSANYGYTF | TGCGCCAGCAGCCAAGATTCAGCTAACTATGGCTACACCTTC
- | TRBJ1-2 | TRBV28 | TRBD1 | CASNLGPGTGITNYGYTF | TGTGCCAGCAACTTAGGTCCCGGGACAGGGATAACCAACTATGGCTACACCTTC
- | TRBJ1-2 | TRBV28 | - | CASTLGGLSLLGYTF | TGTGCCAGCACCCTAGGTGGTCTATCTTTGTTAGGCTACACCTTC
once | TRBJ2-7 | TRBV5-4 | TRBD1 | CASSRGQGSSYEQYF | TGTGCCAGCAGCAGAGGACAGGGGAGCTCCTACGAGCAGTACTTC
- | TRBJ2-7 | TRBV6-4 | - | CASSESFSPPYEQYF | TGTGCCAGCAGTGAGAGTTTCTCCCCTCCCTACGAGCAGTACTTC
- | TRBJ2-7 | TRBV28 | TRBD2 | CASRMLTHQGLAVLYF | TGTGCCAGCAGGATGTTGACACACCAGGGACTAGCGGTACTGTACTTC
- | TRBJ2-7 | TRBV5-1 | - | CASSLSGGQISYEQYF | TGCGCCAGCAGCTTGTCGGGCGGACAGATCTCCTACGAGCAGTACTTC
- | TRBJ2-6 | TRBV7-9 | - | CASSQGPPGANVLTF | TGTGCCAGCAGCCAAGGGCCCCCCGGGGCCAACGTCCTGACTTTC
- | TRBJ2-5 | TRBV4-3 | - | CASSQDLAGAHETQYF | TGCGCCAGCAGCCAAGATCTGGCGGGGGCGCATGAGACCCAGTACTTC
few | TRBJ2-1 | TRBV19 | TRBD2 | CASSIFAGGRSSYNEQFF | TGTGCCAGTAGTATCTTTGCGGGAGGCAGGAGCTCCTACAATGAGCAGTTCTTC
few | TRBJ2-7 | TRBV28 | - | CASRHMRPRGRHEQYF | TGTGCCAGCAGGCATATGCGTCCCCGGGGCAGGCACGAGCAGTACTTC
- | TRBJ1-2 | TRBV18 | - | CASSPPGGFNYGYTF | TGTGCCAGCTCACCACCGGGAGGGTTTAACTATGGCTACACCTTC
- | TRBJ1-1 | TRBV14 | - | CASSQDSYFMNTEAFF | TGTGCCAGCAGCCAGGACAGTTACTTCATGAACACTGAAGCTTTCTTT
- | TRBJ2-7 | TRBV7-2 | TRBD2 | CASSPAGNNFEQYF | TGTGCCAGCAGCCCAGCGGGGAACAACTTCGAGCAGTACTTC
once | TRBJ2-2 | TRBV6-5 | - | CASRGLVTGELFF | TGTGCCAGCAGAGGACTGGTCACCGGGGAGCTGTTTTTT
- | TRBJ1-2 | TRBV30 | - | CAWSGGLSVGYTF | TGTGCCTGGAGTGGTGGACTGTCTGTTGGCTACACCTTC
- | TRBJ1-2 | TRBV2 | - | CASSSMTASNYGYTF | TGTGCCAGCAGTAGCATGACAGCGAGTAACTATGGCTACACCTTC
- | TRBJ2-1 | TRBV19 | - | CASSGLLGGEQFF | TGTGCCAGTAGCGGTCTCTTAGGGGGTGAGCAGTTCTTC
- | TRBJ2-7 | TRBV6-1 | - | CASSRGGAASYEQYF | TGTGCCAGCAGTAGAGGCGGGGCTGCTTCCTACGAGCAGTACTTC
- | TRBJ2-7 | TRBV7-8 | TRBD2 | CASSLVLANSYEQYF | TGTGCCAGCAGCTTAGTACTAGCGAACTCCTACGAGCAGTACTTC
- | TRBJ2-7 | TRBV25-1 | - | CASSELEVPTGWYEQYF | TGTGCCAGCAGTGAACTCGAGGTTCCCACCGGTTGGTACGAGCAGTACTTC
- | TRBJ1-1 | TRBV5-1 | TRBD1 | CASSSGQGPNTEAFF | TGCGCCAGCAGCTCGGGACAGGGCCCTAACACTGAAGCTTTCTTT
few | TRBJ2-2 | TRBV6-6 | - | CASSYSGQNTGELFF | TGTGCCAGCAGTTACTCGGGACAGAACACCGGGGAGCTGTTTTTT
- | TRBJ1-2 | TRBV5-6 | - | CASSLIRNGYGYTF | TGTGCCAGCAGCTTGATTAGAAATGGCTATGGCTACACCTTC
- | TRBJ1-1 | TRBV21-1 | - | CASSKVWEGNTEAFF | TGTGCCAGCAGCAAAGTTTGGGAGGGGAACACTGAAGCTTTCTTT
few | TRBJ1-5 | TRBV2 | - | CASSVNRVSNQPQHF | TGTGCCAGCAGTGTTAACAGGGTTAGCAATCAGCCCCAGCATTTT
- | TRBJ2-3 | TRBV5-4 | TRBD2 | CASSSGTSGASGTQYF | TGTGCCAGCAGCTCAGGGACTAGCGGAGCCTCAGGAACGCAGTATTTT
- | TRBJ2-1 | TRBV18 | TRBD2 | CASSPLQAGAEQFF | TGTGCCAGCTCACCCCTCCAAGCGGGAGCTGAGCAGTTCTTC
- | TRBJ1-4 | TRBV9 | - | CASSVSTGTTNEKLFF | TGTGCCAGCAGCGTAAGCACGGGTACAACTAATGAAAAACTGTTTTTT
- | TRBJ2-7 | TRBV10-3 | TRBD2 | CAISEIAGVSGEQYF | TGTGCCATCAGTGAAATAGCGGGAGTGTCGGGCGAGCAGTACTTC
- | TRBJ2-5 | TRBV28 | - | CATQAGTQYF | TGTGCCACCCAAGCTGGGACCCAGTACTTC
- | TRBJ2-1 | TRBV6-6 | - | CASREKGQSYNEQFF | TGTGCCAGCAGGGAAAAAGGACAATCCTACAATGAGCAGTTCTTC
- | TRBJ2-5 | TRBV4-3 | - | CASSQVLVGETQYF | TGCGCCAGCAGCCAAGTTCTAGTGGGTGAGACCCAGTACTTC
few | TRBJ2-1 | TRBV18 | TRBD2 | CASSGTSWYNEQFF | TGTGCCAGCTCAGGGACTAGCTGGTACAATGAGCAGTTCTTC
- | TRBJ2-3 | TRBV4-1 | TRBD2 | CASSQMILAGIESSTDTQYF | TGCGCCAGCAGCCAGATGATTCTAGCGGGAATTGAATCTAGCACAGATACGCAGTATTTT
- | TRBJ2-7 | TRBV2 | TRBD2 | CSSGGGVSYEQYF | TGTTCCAGCGGGGGAGGCGTATCCTACGAGCAGTACTTC
- | TRBJ2-1 | TRBV19 | - | CASSIRGFNEQFF | TGTGCCAGTAGTATCAGAGGGTTCAATGAGCAGTTCTTC
- | TRBJ1-1 | TRBV4-3 | TRBD1 | CASSQEEQGARAFF | TGCGCCAGCAGCCAAGAAGAACAGGGGGCGCGGGCTTTCTTT
- | TRBJ1-2 | TRBV30 | - | CAWKLTGPYGYTF | TGTGCCTGGAAACTGACAGGACCCTATGGCTACACCTTC
- | TRBJ1-2 | TRBV30 | TRBD1 | CAGEQGMTYGYTF | TGTGCCGGCGAACAGGGGATGACGTATGGCTACACCTTC
- | TRBJ2-7 | TRBV13 | TRBD1 | CASSIDRGDEQYF | TGTGCCAGCAGCATCGACAGGGGTGACGAGCAGTACTTC
few | TRBJ2-5 | TRBV11-2 | TRBD1 | CASSLEPRGLKTQYF | TGTGCCAGCAGCTTAGAACCCAGGGGGCTGAAGACCCAGTACTTC
- | TRBJ2-6 | TRBV27 | TRBD1 | CASWPRGPGANVLTF | TGTGCCAGCTGGCCCAGGGGGCCTGGGGCCAACGTCCTGACTTTC
- | TRBJ2-7 | TRBV30 | - | CAWRWARTSYEQYF | TGTGCCTGGAGGTGGGCCCGGACCTCCTACGAGCAGTACTTC
- | TRBJ2-3 | TRBV29-1 | TRBD2 | CSGTAGVLDTQYF | TGCAGCGGGACGGCGGGGGTTCTAGATACGCAGTATTTT
- | TRBJ1-2 | TRBV21-1 | - | CASSKGRSSENGDYGYTF | TGTGCCAGCAGCAAAGGAAGGTCAAGCGAAAACGGGGACTATGGCTACACCTTC